This TCR beta chain was obtained from a study of blood T cell repertoires in COVID-19. This CDR3 is built from 19 residues. The germline CDR1 and CDR2 sequences are KGHSH and LQKENI. J gave up 4 bases and V 1 base, and 10 bases lay outside the gene matches. Clones were sequenced by immunoSEQ multiplex PCR, and TCRdb holds only the in-frame ones, with some missing. This sample yields fewer than 55,000 clones, of which over 75% are seen a single time; more than 20% belongs to the top ten. The chain uses TRBV18 and TRBJ2-1; 13 bases are shared with TRBD2. The sequenced material came from peripheral blood. This clonotype originated in a woman of 80 years or more with COVID-19, enrolled during active disease. The CDR3, as DNA: TGTGCCAGCTCACCACGGGGTCGGACTAGCGGGAGTAGGTACAATGAGCAGTTCTTC. Translating it yields CASSPRGRTSGSRYNEQFF. The full variable domain, in which reference TRBV18 and TRBJ2-1 provide the parts outside the CDR3, is NAGVMQNPRHLVRRRGQEARLRCSPMKGHSHVYWYRQLPEEGLKFMVYLQKENIIDESGMPKERFSAEFPKEGPSILRIQQVVRGDSAAYFCASSPRGRTSGSRYNEQFFGPGTRLTVL.